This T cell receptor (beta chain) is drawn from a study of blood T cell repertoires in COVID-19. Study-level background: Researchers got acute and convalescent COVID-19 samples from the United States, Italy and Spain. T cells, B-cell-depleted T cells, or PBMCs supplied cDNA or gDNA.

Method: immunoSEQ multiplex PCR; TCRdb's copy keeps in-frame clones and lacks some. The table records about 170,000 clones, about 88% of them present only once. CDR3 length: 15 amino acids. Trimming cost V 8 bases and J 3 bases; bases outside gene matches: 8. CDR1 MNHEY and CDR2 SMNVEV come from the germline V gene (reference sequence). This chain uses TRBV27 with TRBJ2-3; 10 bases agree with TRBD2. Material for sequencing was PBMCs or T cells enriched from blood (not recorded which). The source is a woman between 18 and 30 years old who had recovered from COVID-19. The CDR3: CASVTGTSATDTQYF. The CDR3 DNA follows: TGTGCCAGCGTAACCGGGACTAGCGCAACAGATACGCAGTATTTT.